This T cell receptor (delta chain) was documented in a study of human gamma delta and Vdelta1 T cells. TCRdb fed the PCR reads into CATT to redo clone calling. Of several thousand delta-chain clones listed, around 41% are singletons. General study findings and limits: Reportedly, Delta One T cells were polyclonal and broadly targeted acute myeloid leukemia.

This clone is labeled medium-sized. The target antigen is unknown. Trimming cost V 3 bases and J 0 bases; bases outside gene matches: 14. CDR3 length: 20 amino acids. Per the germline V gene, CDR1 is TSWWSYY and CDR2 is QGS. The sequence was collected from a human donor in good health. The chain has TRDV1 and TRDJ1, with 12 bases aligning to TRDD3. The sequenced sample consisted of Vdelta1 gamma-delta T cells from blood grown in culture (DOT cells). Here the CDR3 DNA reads TGTGCTCTTGGGGACCTTTCCTACTTACTGGGGGATACCTACACCGATAAACTCATCTTT. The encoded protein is CALGDLSYLLGDTYTDKLIF.